This T cell receptor (beta chain) comes out of a study of blood T cell repertoires in COVID-19. Background on the study: The United States, Italy and Spain were the sources of the acute and convalescent COVID-19 samples. From T cells, B-cell-depleted T cells, or PBMCs came the material, which was cDNA or gDNA.

Original processing methods: Estimation of nucleated cell counts was performed using reference gene primer amplification. Measured with immunoSEQ multiplex PCR; TCRdb has only the in-frame clones, and not every one. V, J and clone size are those of that table, while D and trimming were read from the DNA. The table shows nearly 90,000 clones, with 80% to 90% occurring only once. V dropped 0 bases and J dropped 0; count of bases not matched to a gene: 6. Germline CDR1 is LGHNT and CDR2 is FRNRAP. The CDR3 loop spans 17 amino acids. The TCR originated in a man older than 75 with acute or convalescent COVID-19. The sample taken for sequencing was peripheral blood. The V call is TRBV12-5, the J call TRBJ2-7; 9 bases match TRBD1. CDR3 sequence reads: CASGLVLGQGNSYEQYF. The CDR3 coding sequence is TGTGCTAGTGGTTTGGTACTTGGACAGGGGAACTCCTACGAGCAGTACTTC.